The present entry profiles one T cell receptor beta chain with its context. The data derive from a study of shared clonotypes between healthy human individuals. Produced via immunoSEQ multiplex PCR; TCRdb's table is partial and in-frame only. The table has 1,500,000 or so clones, around 97% seen once. CDR3 length equals 17 residues. V dropped 4 bases and J dropped 0; count of bases not matched to a gene: 11. Germline assignment: CDR1 SGHRS and CDR2 YFSETQ. V is TRBV5-1 and J is TRBJ2-7; TRBD2 agrees at 9 bases. This clonotype originated in a man aged 30 to 39 in good health. The sequenced sample was naive CD4+ T cells sorted from blood. Subset specified: CD45RA+ positively selected. For the CDR3, the DNA is TGCGCCAGCAGCATCGGTAGCGGGAGCCCGAGCTCCTACGAGCAGTACTTC. It codes for CASSIGSGSPSSYEQYF.